A selection of T cell receptor beta chains follows, all from one sample in a study of metastatic and nonmetastatic thyroid tumors. TCRdb used MiXCR to call clones anew from the PCR reads. The sample comprises around 7,500 clones, 29% of which are singletons, and roughly 30% rests with the top ten. Sequencing was done on a sample of tumor tissue. The receptor set was obtained from a female donor with papillary thyroid cancer or a benign thyroid nodule (not recorded which). Some clones in this sample may be carry-over from other donors' samples. CDR3s include the opening cysteine and the closing phenylalanine or tryptophan. The D gene is left open where the match is weak. The size entry is marked missing in some rows and otherwise reads once, few, many or a size class.

size,J,V,D,DNA,CDR3
many,TRBJ2-2,TRBV9,.,TGTGCCAGCACCCCCGGGGGGCAATCCACCGGGGAGCTGTTTTTT,CASTPGGQSTGELFF
.,TRBJ2-1,TRBV9,.,TGTGCCAGCAGCGTAGTTCCCTTCGAGAACAGGGCCAATGAGCAGTTCTTC,CASSVVPFENRANEQFF
.,TRBJ2-2,TRBV6-1,.,TGTGCCAGCAGTGAATGGGTGGCCAGGGGGGATTTGGGGGAGCTGTTTTTT,CASSEWVARGDLGELFF
.,TRBJ1-1,TRBV4-3,TRBD1,TGCGCCAGCAGCCATGGGACAGGGTACACTGAAGCTTTCTTT,CASSHGTGYTEAFF
many,TRBJ2-5,TRBV27,TRBD2,TGTGCCAGCAGTACCCGACTAGCGGGACCCCTCCAAGAGACCCAGTACTTC,CASSTRLAGPLQETQYF
.,TRBJ2-2,TRBV12-3/TRBV12-4,.,TGTGCCAGCAGTAGCGGGTACGACACCGGGGAGCTGTTTTTT,CASSSGYDTGELFF
.,TRBJ2-2,TRBV27,TRBD2,TGTGCCAGCAGTTCTATAGCGGGATCGAACACCGGGGAGCTGTTTTTT,CASSSIAGSNTGELFF
.,TRBJ2-2,TRBV19,.,TGTGCCTCCAAAAGAACAGTCCCCGGGGAGCTGTTTTTT,CASKRTVPGELFF
few,TRBJ1-2,TRBV28,TRBD1,TGTGCCAGCAATCCTTCAGGGGGCCTCGACTATGGCTACACCTTC,CASNPSGGLDYGYTF
.,TRBJ2-7,TRBV12-3/TRBV12-4,TRBD2,TGTGCCAGCAGTTTACTAGCGGGAGGCGAGCAGTACTTC,CASSLLAGGEQYF
few,TRBJ1-4,TRBV18,TRBD1,TGTGCCAGCTCTCAGGGACAGGGGCGAAATGAAAAACTGTTTTTT,CASSQGQGRNEKLFF
few,TRBJ2-2,TRBV4-3,TRBD2,TGCGCCAGCAGCCAGCTACTAGCGGGAGTATCTACCGGGGAGCTGTTTTTT,CASSQLLAGVSTGELFF
.,TRBJ2-7,TRBV5-6,.,TGTGCCAGCAGCCGGAGCTCCGTGTACGAGCAGTACTTC,CASSRSSVYEQYF
few,TRBJ2-1,TRBV20-1,TRBD2,TGCAGTGCAGACACGGGACTGGGGCGGGAGGAGCAGTTCTTC,CSADTGLGREEQFF
.,TRBJ1-5,TRBV27,.,TGTGCCAGCAGTTTAGGGGGTTATCAGCCCCAGCATTTT,CASSLGGYQPQHF
few,TRBJ2-6,TRBV6-1,.,TGTGCCAGCAGTCGAGTATCTGGGGCCAACGTCCTGACTTTC,CASSRVSGANVLTF
few,TRBJ1-2,TRBV11-3,TRBD1,TGTGCCAGCAGCCCAGGGGGGGGCAGGACCTTCCTCGGCTACACCTTT,CASSPGGGRTFLGYTF
.,TRBJ2-7,TRBV20-1,TRBD2,TGCAGTGCTAGAGGGGTGAACGGGAGGGCCTACGAGCAGTACTTC,CSARGVNGRAYEQYF
.,TRBJ2-3,TRBV2,.,TGTGCCAGCATGGTTCCAGGGGGGACTAGCACAGATACGCAGTATTTT,CASMVPGGTSTDTQYF
few,TRBJ2-7,TRBV27,.,TGTGCCAGCAGTGGAGGCGGGACATGGTACTACGAGCAGTACTTC,CASSGGGTWYYEQYF
few,TRBJ2-2,TRBV2,TRBD1,TGTGCCAGCAATTTTGGGGACAGGGTTAACGGGGAGCTGTTTTTT,CASNFGDRVNGELFF
.,TRBJ2-1,TRBV20-1,TRBD1,TGCAGTGCTAGAGTGGGGACAGGGTTTCTCGGGCAGTTCTTC,CSARVGTGFLGQFF
few,TRBJ2-1,TRBV2,.,TGTGCCAGCAGTCAACAGTGGGCATACAATGAGCAGTTCTTC,CASSQQWAYNEQFF
.,TRBJ1-4,TRBV14,TRBD1,TGTGCCAGCAGCCAAAACAGGGGTGAAAAACTGTTTTTT,CASSQNRGEKLFF
.,TRBJ1-2,TRBV27,.,TGTGCCAGCAGTCCTCTCCAGGGGCTCTATGGCTACACCTTC,CASSPLQGLYGYTF
.,TRBJ2-7,TRBV7-9,.,TGTGCCAGCAGCTTAAATCCAGGGGACTACGAGCAGTACTTC,CASSLNPGDYEQYF
many,TRBJ2-7,TRBV2,.,TGTGCCAGCAGTGAAACGGCTTCCTACGAGCAGTACTTC,CASSETASYEQYF
.,TRBJ1-1,TRBV18,.,TGTGCCAGCTCGGAAATGGGGCGGATGAACACTGAAGCTTTCTTT,CASSEMGRMNTEAFF
.,TRBJ2-6,TRBV6-2/TRBV6-3,.,TGTGCCAGCAGTTACTCGTTTCCCGGACTCTCCAACTCTGGGGCCAACGTCCTGACTTTC,CASSYSFPGLSNSGANVLTF
few,TRBJ1-4,TRBV30,.,TGTGCCTGGAGTGAACAGCCGAATGAAAAACTGTTTTTT,CAWSEQPNEKLFF
.,TRBJ1-2,TRBV12-3/TRBV12-4,.,TGTGCCAGCAGTGAATTGGGGCTGGTGTCTAACTATTTCTACACCTTC,CASSELGLVSNYFYTF
few,TRBJ1-2,TRBV28,TRBD1,TGTGCCAGCAGTCTACAGGGGGCCAGTCGTGCTTATGGCTACACCTTC,CASSLQGASRAYGYTF
medium-sized,TRBJ1-2,TRBV27,TRBD1,TGTGCCAGCAGTTTGGCAGGGGGCTATGGCTACACCTTC,CASSLAGGYGYTF
.,TRBJ2-7,TRBV12-3/TRBV12-4,.,TGTGCCAGCAGTTTTGGAGGGGGGGACTACGAGCAGTACTTC,CASSFGGGDYEQYF
.,TRBJ1-4,TRBV5-5,.,TGTGCCAGCAGCGACAGGCTAACCTCAACTAATGAAAAACTGTTTTTT,CASSDRLTSTNEKLFF
.,TRBJ1-5,TRBV7-8,TRBD1,TGTGCCAGCAGCTTGGGGATGACAGGGGCCAGCAATCAGCCCCAGCATTTT,CASSLGMTGASNQPQHF